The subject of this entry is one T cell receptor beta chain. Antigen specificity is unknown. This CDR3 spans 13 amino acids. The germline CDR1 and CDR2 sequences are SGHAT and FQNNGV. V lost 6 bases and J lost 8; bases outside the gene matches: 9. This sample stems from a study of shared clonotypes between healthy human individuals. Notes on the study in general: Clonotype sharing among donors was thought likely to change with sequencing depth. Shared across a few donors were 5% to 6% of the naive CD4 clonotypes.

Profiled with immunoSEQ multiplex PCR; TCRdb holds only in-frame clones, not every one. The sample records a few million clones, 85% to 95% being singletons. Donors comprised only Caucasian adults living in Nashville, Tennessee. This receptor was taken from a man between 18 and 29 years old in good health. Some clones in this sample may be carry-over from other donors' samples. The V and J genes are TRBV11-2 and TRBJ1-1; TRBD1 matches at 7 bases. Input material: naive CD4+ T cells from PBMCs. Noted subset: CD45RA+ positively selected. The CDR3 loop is CASSPGGFFEAFF. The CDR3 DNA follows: TGTGCCAGCAGTCCAGGGGGTTTTTTCGAAGCTTTCTTT.